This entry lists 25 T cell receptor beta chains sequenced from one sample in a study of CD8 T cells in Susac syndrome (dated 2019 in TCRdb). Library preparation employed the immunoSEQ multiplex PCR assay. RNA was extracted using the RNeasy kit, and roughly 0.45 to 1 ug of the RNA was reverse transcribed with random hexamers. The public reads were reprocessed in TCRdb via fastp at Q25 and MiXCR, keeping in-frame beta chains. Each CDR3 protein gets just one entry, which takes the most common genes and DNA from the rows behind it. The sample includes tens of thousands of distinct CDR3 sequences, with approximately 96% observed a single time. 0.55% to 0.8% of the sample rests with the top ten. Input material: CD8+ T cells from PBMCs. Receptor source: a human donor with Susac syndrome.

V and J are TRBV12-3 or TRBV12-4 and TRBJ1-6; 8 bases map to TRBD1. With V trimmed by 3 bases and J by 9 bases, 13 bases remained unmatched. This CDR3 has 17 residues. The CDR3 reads CASSLAGGNGEGSPLHF. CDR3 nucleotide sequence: TGTGCCAGCAGTTTGGCAGGGGGCAACGGGGAGGGTTCACCCCTCCACTTT.

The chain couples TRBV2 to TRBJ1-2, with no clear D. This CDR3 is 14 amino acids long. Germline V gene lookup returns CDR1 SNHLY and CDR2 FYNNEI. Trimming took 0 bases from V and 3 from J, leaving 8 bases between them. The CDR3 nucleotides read TGTGCCAGCAGTGAAGCGGGCGACTACTATGGCTACACCTTC. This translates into CASSEAGDYYGYTF.

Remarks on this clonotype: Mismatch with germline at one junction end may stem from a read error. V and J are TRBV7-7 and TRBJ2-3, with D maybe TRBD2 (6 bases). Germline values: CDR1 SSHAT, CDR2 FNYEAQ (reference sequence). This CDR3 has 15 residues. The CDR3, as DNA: TGTGCTAGCAGCTTTGGAGTTACGGGAGCAGATACGCAGTATTTT. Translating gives CASSFGVTGADTQYF. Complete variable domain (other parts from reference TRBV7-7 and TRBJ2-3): GAGVSQSPRYKVTKRGQDVTLRCDPISSHATLYWYQQALGQGPEFLTYFNYEAQPDKSGLPSDRFSAERPEGSISTLTIQRTEQRDSAMYRCASSFGVTGADTQYFGPGTRLTVL.

DNA for the CDR3: TGCAGTGCTAGAGATTCCCAGGACAGTAAGAAAAACATTCAGTACTTC. Its translation: CSARDSQDSKKNIQYF. V and J are TRBV20-1 and TRBJ2-4, with D perhaps TRBD1 (6 bases). CDR3 length: 16 residues. CDR1 and CDR2 (germline): DFQATT, SNEGSKA (reference sequence). The V end was cut by 0 bases, the J end by 4 bases, with 16 bases between.

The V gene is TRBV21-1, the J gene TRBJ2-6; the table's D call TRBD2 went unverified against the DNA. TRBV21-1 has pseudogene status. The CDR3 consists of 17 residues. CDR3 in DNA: TGTGCCAGCAGCAAAGTGGAGGCGAACTCTGGGGCCAACGTCCTGACTTTC. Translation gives CASSKVEANSGANVLTF.

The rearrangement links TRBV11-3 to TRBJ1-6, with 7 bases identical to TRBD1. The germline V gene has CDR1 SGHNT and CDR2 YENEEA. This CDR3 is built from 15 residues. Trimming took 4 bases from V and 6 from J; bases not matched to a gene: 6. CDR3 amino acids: CASSSLDRFNSPLHF. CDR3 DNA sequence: TGTGCCAGCAGCTCCCTGGACAGGTTTAATTCACCCCTCCACTTT.

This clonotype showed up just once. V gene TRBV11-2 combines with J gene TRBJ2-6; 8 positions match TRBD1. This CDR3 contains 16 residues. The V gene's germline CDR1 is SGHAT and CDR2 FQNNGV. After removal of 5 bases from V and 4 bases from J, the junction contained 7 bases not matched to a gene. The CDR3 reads CASSHQGAWGANVLTF. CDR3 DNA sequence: TGTGCCAGCAGCCACCAGGGGGCGTGGGGGGCCAACGTCCTGACTTTC.

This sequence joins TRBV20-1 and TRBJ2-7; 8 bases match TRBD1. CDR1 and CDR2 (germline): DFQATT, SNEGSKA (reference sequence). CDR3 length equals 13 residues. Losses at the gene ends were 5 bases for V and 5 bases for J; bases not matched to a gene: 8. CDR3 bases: TGCAGTGCTCCCGTGACAGGGGAACACGAGCAGTACTTC. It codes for CSAPVTGEHEQYF.

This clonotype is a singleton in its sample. The DNA of the CDR3 is TGCGCCAGCAGCTTGGGGGGGGCGAACTACAATGAGCAGTTCTTC. Translated, it gives CASSLGGANYNEQFF. The rearrangement uses TRBV5-1 and TRBJ2-1, with D perhaps being TRBD1 or TRBD2 (6 bases each). V gave up 0 bases and J gave up 3 bases, with 10 bases separating them. This CDR3 comprises 15 residues. CDR1 and CDR2 from the germline V gene are SGHRS and YFSETQ.

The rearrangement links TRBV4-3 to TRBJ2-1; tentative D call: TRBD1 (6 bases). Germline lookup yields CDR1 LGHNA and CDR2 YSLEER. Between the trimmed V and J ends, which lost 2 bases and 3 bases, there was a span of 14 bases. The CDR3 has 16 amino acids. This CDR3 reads CASSQPLTDSYNEQFF. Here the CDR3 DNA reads TGCGCCAGCAGCCAACCCTTAACGGACAGCTACAATGAGCAGTTCTTC.

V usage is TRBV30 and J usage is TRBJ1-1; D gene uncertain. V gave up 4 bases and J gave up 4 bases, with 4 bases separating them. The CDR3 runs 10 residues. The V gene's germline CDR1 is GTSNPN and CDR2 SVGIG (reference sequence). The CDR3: CAWKRTEAFF. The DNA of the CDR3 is TGTGCCTGGAAGCGCACTGAAGCTTTCTTT.

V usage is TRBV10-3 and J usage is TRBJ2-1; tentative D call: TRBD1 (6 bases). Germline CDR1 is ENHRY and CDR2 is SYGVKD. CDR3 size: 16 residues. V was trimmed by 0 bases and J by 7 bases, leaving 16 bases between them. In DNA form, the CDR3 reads TGTGCCATCAGTGAGTCGGCATCGGGACACGGTAATGAGCAGTTCTTC. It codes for CAISESASGHGNEQFF.

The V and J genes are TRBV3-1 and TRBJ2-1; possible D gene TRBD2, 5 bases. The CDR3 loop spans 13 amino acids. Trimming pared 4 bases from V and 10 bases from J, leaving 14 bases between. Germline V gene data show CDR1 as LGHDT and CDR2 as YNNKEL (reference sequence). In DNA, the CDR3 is TGTGCCAGCAGCCCAGTTTTGGGCGGGGAGCAGTTCTTC. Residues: CASSPVLGGEQFF.

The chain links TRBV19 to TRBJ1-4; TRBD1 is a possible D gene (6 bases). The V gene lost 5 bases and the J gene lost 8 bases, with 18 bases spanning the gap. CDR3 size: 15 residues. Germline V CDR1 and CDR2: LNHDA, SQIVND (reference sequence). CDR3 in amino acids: CASSPNGGRQEKLFF. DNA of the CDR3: TGTGCCAGTAGTCCTAATGGGGGGCGCCAGGAAAAACTGTTTTTT.

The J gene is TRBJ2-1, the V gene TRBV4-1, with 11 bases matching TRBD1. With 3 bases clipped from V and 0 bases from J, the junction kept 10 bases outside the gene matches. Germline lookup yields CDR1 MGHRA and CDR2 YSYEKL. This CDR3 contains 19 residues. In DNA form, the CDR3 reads TGCGCCAGCAGCCACCCTCGGGACAGGGGGACCTTCTCCTACAATGAGCAGTTCTTC. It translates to CASSHPRDRGTFSYNEQFF.

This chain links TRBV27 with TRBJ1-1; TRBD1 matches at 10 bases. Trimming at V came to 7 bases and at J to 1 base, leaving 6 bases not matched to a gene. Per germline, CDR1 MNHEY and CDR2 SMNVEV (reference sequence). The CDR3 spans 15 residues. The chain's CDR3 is CASKGTGAGNTEAFF. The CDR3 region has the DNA TGTGCCAGCAAGGGGACAGGGGCGGGGAACACTGAAGCTTTCTTT.

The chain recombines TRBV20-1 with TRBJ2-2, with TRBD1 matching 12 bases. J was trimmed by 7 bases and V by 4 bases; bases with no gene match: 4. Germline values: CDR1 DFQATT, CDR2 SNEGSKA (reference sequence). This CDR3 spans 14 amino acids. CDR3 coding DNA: TGCAGTGCTACCGGGACAGGGGGCAGCGGGGAGCTGTTTTTT. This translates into CSATGTGGSGELFF.

CDR3 amino acids: CASSPGPGGVEPQHF. The CDR3 region has the DNA TGTGCCAGCAGCCCCGGCCCCGGCGGGGTTGAGCCCCAGCATTTT. The chain is built from TRBV7-9 and TRBJ1-5, with D uncertain. CDR3 length equals 15 residues. V was clipped by 5 bases and J by 8 bases, with 19 bases between them. Germline lookup yields CDR1 SEHNR and CDR2 FQNEAQ (reference sequence).

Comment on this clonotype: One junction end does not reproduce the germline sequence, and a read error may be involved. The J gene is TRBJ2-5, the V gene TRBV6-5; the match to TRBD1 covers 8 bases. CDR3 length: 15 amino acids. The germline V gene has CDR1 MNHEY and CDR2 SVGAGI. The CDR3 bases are TGTGCCAGCAGTCACTCCTCGGACAGGGAAGAGACCCAGTACTTC. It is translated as CASSHSSDREETQYF.

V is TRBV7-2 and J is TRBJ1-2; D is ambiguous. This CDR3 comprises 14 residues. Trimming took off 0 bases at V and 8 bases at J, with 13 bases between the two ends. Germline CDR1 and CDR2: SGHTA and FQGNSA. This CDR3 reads CASSLASAGSGYTF. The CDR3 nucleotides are TGTGCCAGCAGCTTAGCCTCGGCAGGTTCGGGCTACACCTTC.

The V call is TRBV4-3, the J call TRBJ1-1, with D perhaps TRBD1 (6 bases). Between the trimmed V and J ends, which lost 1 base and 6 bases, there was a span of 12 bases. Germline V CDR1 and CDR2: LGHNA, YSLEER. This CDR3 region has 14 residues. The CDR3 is CASSQGYRDAEAFF. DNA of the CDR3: TGCGCCAGCAGCCAAGGCTACAGGGACGCTGAAGCTTTCTTT.

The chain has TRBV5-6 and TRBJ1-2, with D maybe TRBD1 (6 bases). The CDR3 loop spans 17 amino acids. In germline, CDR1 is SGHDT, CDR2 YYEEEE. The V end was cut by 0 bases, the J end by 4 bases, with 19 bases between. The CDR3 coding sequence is TGTGCCAGCAGCTTGGGGGGGTTGCAGGGGCCGATCTATGGCTACACCTTC. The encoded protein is CASSLGGLQGPIYGYTF. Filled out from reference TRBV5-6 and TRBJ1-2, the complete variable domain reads DAGVTQSPTHLIKTRGQQVTLRCSPKSGHDTVSWYQQALGQGPQFIFQYYEEEERQRGNFPDRFSGHQFPNYSSELNVNALLLGDSALYLCASSLGGLQGPIYGYTFGSGTRLTVV.

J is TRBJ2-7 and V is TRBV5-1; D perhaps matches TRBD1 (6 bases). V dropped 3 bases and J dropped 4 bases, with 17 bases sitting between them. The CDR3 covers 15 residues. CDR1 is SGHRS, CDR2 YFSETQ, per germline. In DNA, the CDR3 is TGCGCCAGCAGCTCGGACGGACAGAAAACGTACGAGCAGTACTTC. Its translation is CASSSDGQKTYEQYF. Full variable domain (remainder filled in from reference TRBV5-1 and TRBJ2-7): KAGVTQTPRYLIKTRGQQVTLSCSPISGHRSVSWYQQTPGQGLQFLFEYFSETQRNKGNFPGRFSGRQFSNSRSEMNVSTLELGDSALYLCASSSDGQKTYEQYFGPGTRLTVT.

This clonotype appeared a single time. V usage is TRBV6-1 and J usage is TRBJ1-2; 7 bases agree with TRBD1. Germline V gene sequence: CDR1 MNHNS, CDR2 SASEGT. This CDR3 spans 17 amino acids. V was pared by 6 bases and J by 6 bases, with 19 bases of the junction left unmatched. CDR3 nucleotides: TGTGCCAGCAGCCCCCTCAGCAGGGGGGATGTGGGGCATGGCTACACCTTC. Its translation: CASSPLSRGDVGHGYTF.

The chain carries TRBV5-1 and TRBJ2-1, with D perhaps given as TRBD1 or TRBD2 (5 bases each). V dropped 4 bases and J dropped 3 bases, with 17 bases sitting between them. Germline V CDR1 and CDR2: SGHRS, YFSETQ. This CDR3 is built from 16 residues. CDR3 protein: CASSAYRDGDYNEQFF. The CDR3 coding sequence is TGCGCCAGCAGCGCTTACCGGGACGGAGACTACAATGAGCAGTTCTTC.